This is a list of T cell receptor beta chains from one sample in a study of T cell responses to AZD1222 COVID-19 vaccine. The table came from immunoSEQ multiplex PCR; TCRdb's copy has only in-frame clones and leaves some out. Found here are around 130,000 clones, around 94% of them singletons; the top ten hold around 6.6%. The sequencing used peripheral blood, collected on day 0 of AZD1222 vaccination. The receptors derive from an adult in good health. Both conserved end residues are part of each CDR3. D genes are given only for firm matches. Clone size is stated in some rows and not others, as once, few, many or a class when expanded.

v_call	d_call	clone_size	j_call	cdr3_aa	cdr3_nt
TRBV5-5	.	.	TRBJ1-2	CASSLAAGPYGYTF	TGTGCCAGCAGCTTGGCCGCAGGGCCCTATGGCTACACCTTC
TRBV2	.	.	TRBJ2-5	CATLWSSVGTQYF	TGTGCCACCCTGTGGTCTAGCGTTGGGACCCAGTACTTC
TRBV5-1	TRBD2	.	TRBJ2-1	CASSLGTSGSAEQFF	TGCGCCAGCAGCTTGGGGACTAGCGGGAGCGCTGAGCAGTTCTTC
TRBV5-5	TRBD2	.	TRBJ2-5	CASSLVAGGGETQYF	TGTGCCAGCAGCTTGGTTGCGGGAGGGGGTGAGACCCAGTACTTC
TRBV29-1	.	.	TRBJ1-6	CSAADSTNSPLHF	TGCAGCGCCGCGGACAGCACTAATTCACCCCTCCACTTT
TRBV6-5	TRBD1	.	TRBJ1-2	CASSPDRDYGYTF	TGTGCCAGCAGCCCAGACAGGGACTATGGCTACACCTTC
TRBV29-1	.	.	TRBJ1-1	CSVVRGNSEAFF	TGCAGCGTTGTTCGGGGTAACTCTGAAGCTTTCTTT
TRBV12-5	TRBD1	.	TRBJ2-7	CASSGQAQGTYEQYF	TGTGCTAGCTCGGGACAGGCCCAAGGAACCTACGAGCAGTACTTC
TRBV3-1/TRBV3-2	.	.	TRBJ2-1	CASSQGIGGVGEQFF	TGTGCCAGCAGCCAAGGTATTGGCGGGGTCGGTGAGCAGTTCTTC
TRBV18	.	.	TRBJ2-1	CASSPPSGPTYNEQFF	TGTGCCAGCTCACCACCGAGCGGACCTACCTACAATGAGCAGTTCTTC
TRBV28	TRBD1	few	TRBJ1-4	CASSFSQGAGSSRWF	TGTGCCAGCAGTTTCTCTCAGGGGGCCGGGAGTTCCAGATGGTTT
TRBV3-1/TRBV3-2	TRBD1	.	TRBJ1-2	CASSQRGQGNYGYTF	TGTGCCAGCAGCCAGAGGGGACAGGGGAACTATGGCTACACCTTC
TRBV7-8	.	.	TRBJ1-6	CASSLARRQRNSPLHF	TGTGCCAGCAGCTTAGCGCGGCGGCAGCGAAATTCACCCCTCCACTTT
TRBV13	TRBD1	.	TRBJ2-7	CASRDRQGHYEQYF	TGTGCCAGCAGGGACAGACAGGGGCACTACGAGCAGTACTTC
TRBV4-3	.	.	TRBJ2-5	CASSQEQGQQETQYF	TGCGCCAGCAGCCAAGAGCAGGGGCAGCAAGAGACCCAGTACTTC
TRBV10-3	.	.	TRBJ2-7	CAISDPARRPYEQYF	TGTGCCATCAGTGACCCCGCGAGGAGACCCTACGAGCAGTACTTC
TRBV20-1	.	once	TRBJ1-2	CSAMGQLAGTF	TGCAGTGCTATGGGACAACTAGCTGGCACCTTC
TRBV10-3	TRBD1	once	TRBJ2-2	CAISGTGGGRGNTGELFF	TGTGCCATCAGTGGGACAGGGGGCGGGAGAGGGAACACCGGGGAGCTGTTTTTT
TRBV15	TRBD2	.	TRBJ2-1	CATSRGRAGGGNEQFF	TGTGCCACCAGCAGAGGACGTGCGGGGGGGGGCAATGAGCAGTTCTTC
TRBV6-2/TRBV6-3	TRBD1	.	TRBJ1-2	CASSLTGTGSYGYTF	TGTGCCAGCAGCCTCACCGGGACAGGGTCCTATGGCTACACCTTC
TRBV5-1	TRBD1	.	TRBJ1-1	CASSQTGPEAFF	TGCGCCAGTAGTCAGACAGGGCCTGAAGCTTTCTTT
TRBV3-1/TRBV3-2	.	.	TRBJ2-2	CASSQGRKAGELFF	TGTGCCAGCAGCCAAGGTCGCAAGGCCGGGGAGCTGTTTTTT
TRBV6-5	TRBD1	.	TRBJ1-1	CASRNQGAGTEAFF	TGTGCCAGCAGGAATCAGGGGGCCGGCACTGAAGCTTTCTTT
TRBV7-9	.	.	TRBJ1-1	CASSSQASEAFF	TGTGCCAGCAGTTCACAGGCTTCTGAAGCTTTCTTT
TRBV28	.	.	TRBJ1-2	CASSPLVRRRGYGYTF	TGTGCCAGCAGTCCCCTCGTTCGCAGGCGCGGGTATGGCTACACCTTC
TRBV27	.	.	TRBJ1-1	CASSLSGGRATEAFF	TGTGCCAGCAGTTTATCGGGGGGGCGAGCTACTGAAGCTTTCTTT
TRBV11-2	TRBD2	.	TRBJ2-1	CASSQPGRANEQFF	TGTGCCAGCAGCCAGCCCGGGAGGGCCAATGAGCAGTTCTTC
TRBV4-2	TRBD2	.	TRBJ2-1	CASSQADSGRTYNEQFF	TGTGCCAGCAGCCAGGCCGATAGCGGGAGAACGTACAATGAGCAGTTCTTC
TRBV11-2	.	once	TRBJ2-7	CASSAGWDTLSYEQYF	TGTGCCAGCAGCGCCGGGTGGGACACCCTCTCCTACGAGCAGTACTTC
TRBV7-8	.	.	TRBJ1-1	CASSFDRSTEAFF	TGTGCCAGCAGCTTCGACAGGTCCACTGAAGCTTTCTTT
TRBV6-5	.	.	TRBJ1-3	CASSRWEGLGNTIYF	TGTGCCAGCAGTCGCTGGGAGGGACTCGGAAACACCATATATTTT
TRBV21-1	.	.	TRBJ1-5	CASSHRDIRNQPQHF	TGTGCCAGCAGCCACCGGGACATCCGAAATCAGCCCCAGCATTTT
TRBV5-1	.	once	TRBJ1-4	CASSSDVDDDEKLFF	TGCGCCAGCAGCTCGGACGTGGATGACGATGAAAAACTGTTTTTT
TRBV5-4	TRBD2	once	TRBJ2-2	CASSMWTSGSTGELFF	TGTGCCAGCAGTATGTGGACTAGCGGGAGCACCGGGGAGCTGTTTTTT
TRBV29-1	TRBD1	.	TRBJ1-6	CSVRIQDRTNSPLHF	TGCAGCGTTCGAATCCAGGACAGGACAAATTCACCCCTCCACTTT
TRBV5-4	.	.	TRBJ2-3	CASSPTSTDTQYF	TGTGCCAGCAGCCCGACTAGCACAGATACGCAGTATTTT
TRBV18	.	.	TRBJ2-7	CASSLGGSSYEQYF	TGTGCCAGCTCCCTTGGGGGGAGCTCCTACGAGCAGTACTTC
TRBV30	TRBD2	.	TRBJ2-7	CAGAREGLYEQYF	TGTGCCGGGGCGAGGGAGGGCCTCTACGAGCAGTACTTC
TRBV30	TRBD2	.	TRBJ2-3	CAWTSGTADTQYF	TGTGCCTGGACTAGCGGGACGGCAGATACGCAGTATTTT
TRBV3-1/TRBV3-2	.	.	TRBJ1-5	CASSQVPQARGKWPQHF	TGTGCCAGCAGCCAAGTACCCCAGGCAAGGGGTAAATGGCCCCAGCATTTT
TRBV7-2	.	.	TRBJ2-3	CASSLQGVEDTQYF	TGTGCCAGCAGCCTACAGGGAGTTGAGGATACGCAGTATTTT
TRBV19	TRBD1	.	TRBJ1-2	CASSIGDRETGSGYTF	TGTGCCAGTAGTATCGGGGACAGGGAGACAGGGTCTGGCTACACCTTC
TRBV30	TRBD1	once	TRBJ1-2	CAWSAGGIGGYTF	TGTGCCTGGAGTGCAGGGGGTATCGGTGGCTACACCTTC
TRBV9	.	.	TRBJ2-2	CASSVATSGELFF	TGTGCCAGCAGCGTAGCTACAAGTGGGGAGCTGTTTTTT
TRBV27	TRBD2	once	TRBJ2-3	CASKSGTSGKGADTQYF	TGTGCCAGCAAATCAGGAACTAGCGGGAAGGGTGCAGATACGCAGTATTTT
TRBV30	.	.	TRBJ1-2	CAWSGGDSYGYTF	TGTGCCTGGAGTGGGGGGGATTCCTATGGCTACACCTTC
TRBV18	TRBD1	.	TRBJ1-1	CASSRDRVGTEAFF	TGTGCCAGCTCACGGGACAGGGTGGGGACTGAAGCTTTCTTT